One and the same sample provided the 27 T cell receptor beta chains below, sequenced in a study of CD8 T cells in Susac syndrome. Random hexamers served to reverse transcribe about 0.5 to 1 ug RNA. TCRdb reprocessed the immunoSEQ multiplex PCR reads with MiXCR, giving one entry per CDR3 protein. Counted here are around 130,000 distinct CDR3 sequences, roughly 95% occurring once; the ten biggest clones make up over 0.095%. Sequenced input: CD4+ T cells from PBMCs. These receptors came from a human donor with multiple sclerosis.

V is TRBV7-9 and J is TRBJ1-2; TRBD1 might be the D (5 bases). The CDR3 has 11 amino acids. V lost 2 bases and J 11 bases, leaving 9 bases between the germline ends. Per germline, CDR1 SEHNR and CDR2 FQNEAQ (reference sequence). The CDR3 spells CASSLKEGYTF. As DNA, the CDR3 is TGTGCCAGCAGCTTAAAAGAGGGGTACACCTTC.

The V gene is TRBV7-9, the J gene TRBJ2-7; 7 bases fit TRBD1. Germline V gene data show CDR1 as SEHNR and CDR2 as FQNEAQ (reference sequence). CDR3 size: 15 residues. Trimming took 5 bases from V and 0 from J; bases not matched to a gene: 7. The CDR3 sequence is CASSTGQPSSYEQYF. In DNA, the CDR3 is TGTGCCAGCAGCACGGGACAGCCGAGCTCCTACGAGCAGTACTTC.

The chain links TRBV9 to TRBJ2-3; D is undetermined. Germline V gene lookup returns CDR1 SGDLS and CDR2 YYNGEE. The V end lost 1 base, the J end lost 2 bases, and 5 bases lay between the germline ends. The CDR3 has 13 residues. CDR3 sequence (DNA): TGTGCCAGCAGCGTATACGACACAGATACGCAGTATTTT. Its protein is CASSVYDTDTQYF.

J is TRBJ2-5 and V is TRBV20-1; 14 nucleotides line up with TRBD2. The CDR3 spans 14 residues. CDR1 and CDR2 (germline): DFQATT, SNEGSKA (reference sequence). V lost 3 bases and J lost 7; bases outside the gene matches: 4. The CDR3 sequence: CSARGLAGDGTQYF. The CDR3 coding sequence is TGCAGTGCTAGGGGACTAGCGGGAGACGGGACCCAGTACTTC.

The chain joins TRBV5-1 to TRBJ2-7; the D gene is possibly TRBD1 (5 bases). V lost 0 bases, J lost 3 bases, and 10 bases lay in between. The CDR3 runs 14 residues. From germline, CDR1 is SGHRS and CDR2 YFSETQ. This CDR3 is CASSLGQNRYEQYF. The CDR3 DNA reads TGCGCCAGCAGCTTGGGACAGAACCGCTACGAGCAGTACTTC.

Concerning this clonotype: At one boundary the junction diverges from the germline segment, which might be a read error. This chain uses TRBV29-1 with TRBJ2-3, with D tentatively TRBD2 (6 bases). The V gene's germline CDR1 is SQVTM and CDR2 ANQGSEA. The CDR3 totals 14 residues. The CDR3 loop reads CTVVGEVRADTQYF. Here the CDR3 DNA reads TGCACCGTTGTGGGGGAGGTCCGGGCAGATACGCAGTATTTT.

This rearrangement joins TRBV12-3 or TRBV12-4 to TRBJ2-7, with D tentatively TRBD1 (5 bases). This CDR3 comprises 12 residues. The V end was cut by 8 bases, the J end by 6 bases, with 14 bases between. The DNA for the CDR3 is TGTGCCAGCGGCCTTAGGGGCGCCGAGCAGTACTTC. This encodes CASGLRGAEQYF.

The chain recombines TRBV5-1 with TRBJ2-7; either TRBD1 or TRBD2 may supply D (5 bases each). Germline values: CDR1 SGHRS, CDR2 YFSETQ. Trimming removed 3 bases from V and 7 bases from J, with 14 bases in between. There are 13 residues in the CDR3. The CDR3 is CASSSGRGYEQYF. CDR3 DNA sequence: TGCGCCAGCAGCTCGGGGCGAGGGTATGAGCAGTACTTC.

The chain uses TRBV27 and TRBJ2-5; D perhaps matches TRBD2 (6 bases). V was shortened by 8 bases and J by 2 bases, with 15 bases between the two germline ends. Germline V CDR1 and CDR2: MNHEY, SMNVEV (reference sequence). This CDR3 contains 14 residues. The DNA for the CDR3 is TGTGCCAGCGCCCCCAGGAGGGGTCAAGAGACCCAGTACTTC. Its translation is CASAPRRGQETQYF.

This clonotype was seen only a few times. The V and J genes are TRBV15 and TRBJ1-2, with 9 bases matching TRBD1. CDR3 length equals 14 residues. The germline gives CDR1 LNHNV, CDR2 YYDKDF (reference sequence). The junction had 2 bases not matched to a gene; V was cut back by 3 bases and J by 3 bases. CDR3: CATSRGDRDYGYTF. The DNA of the CDR3 is TGTGCCACCAGCAGGGGGGACAGGGACTATGGCTACACCTTC.

Notes on this clonotype: The junction does not match germline at one end; this may be a read error. The gene calls are TRBV28 and TRBJ2-1; 8 positions agree with TRBD1. Germline lookup yields CDR1 MDHEN and CDR2 SYDVKM. The CDR3 sequence is 10 residues long. CDR3 sequence reads: CASLGQVLCF. As DNA, the CDR3 is TGTGCCAGCCTGGGACAGGTTTTGTGCTTC.

CDR3 bases: TGTGCCAGCAGCGCCTGGCGGACTTACACAGATACGCAGTATTTT. Protein: CASSAWRTYTDTQYF. This chain uses TRBV6-2 or TRBV6-3 with TRBJ2-3; TRBD2 is a possible D gene (5 bases). The V gene lost 6 bases and the J gene lost 2 bases, with 15 bases spanning the gap. Per germline, CDR1 MNHEY and CDR2 SVGEGT. The CDR3 runs to 15 residues.

The rearrangement uses TRBV29-1 and TRBJ1-2; TRBD1 agrees at 12 bases. After removal of 7 bases from V and 4 bases from J, the junction contained 4 bases not matched to a gene. Germline-derived CDR1 and CDR2 are SQVTM and ANQGSEA. This CDR3 region has 13 residues. The CDR3 sequence is CSARDRGPYGYTF. In DNA form, the CDR3 reads TGCAGCGCCAGGGACAGGGGGCCCTATGGCTACACCTTC.

This clonotype appeared a single time. The chain carries TRBV28 and TRBJ1-2, with TRBD1 matching 12 bases. J lost 7 bases, V lost 8 bases, and 8 bases had no gene match. CDR3 length: 14 residues. Germline V gives CDR1 MDHEN, CDR2 SYDVKM. DNA for the CDR3: TGTGCCAGCCGGCCGGGACAGGGGGCTCGTGGCTACACCTTC. Translating it yields CASRPGQGARGYTF.

The chain has TRBV30 and TRBJ1-1; D is perhaps TRBD1 (5 bases). The CDR3 loop spans 15 amino acids. Germline values: CDR1 GTSNPN, CDR2 SVGIG (reference sequence). Trimming shortened V by 1 base and J by 5 bases, and 17 bases separated the two germline ends. In DNA, the CDR3 is TGTGCCTGGAGTGAGCTAGGGGCCCCAGCAACTGAAGCTTTCTTT. Amino acids: CAWSELGAPATEAFF.

The V call is TRBV20-1, the J call TRBJ1-5, with D maybe TRBD1 (5 bases). Trimming removed 0 bases from V and 3 bases from J, with 15 bases in between. The length of the CDR3 is 16 residues. CDR1 and CDR2 (germline): DFQATT, SNEGSKA (reference sequence). CDR3 residues: CSARDLSGNYNQPQHF. CDR3 in DNA: TGCAGTGCTAGAGATTTGTCAGGGAACTACAATCAGCCCCAGCATTTT.

The chain recombines TRBV7-2 with TRBJ2-5; D call uncertain. The length of the CDR3 is 13 residues. The V gene's germline CDR1 is SGHTA and CDR2 FQGNSA. Trimming removed 5 bases from V and 5 bases from J, with 12 bases in between. The CDR3 reads CASSRPPYETQYF. DNA of the CDR3: TGTGCCAGCAGCCGACCACCCTACGAGACCCAGTACTTC.

This chain joins TRBV12-3 or TRBV12-4 and TRBJ2-6; 7 bases align to TRBD1. The CDR3 spans 17 residues. The junction had 11 bases not matched to a gene; V was cut back by 8 bases and J by 1 base. DNA of the CDR3: TGTGCCAGCGGATCCCACAACAGGGGATCTGGGGCCAACGTCCTGACTTTC. This sequence encodes CASGSHNRGSGANVLTF.

The chain has TRBV9 and TRBJ2-3; 10 positions agree with TRBD2. Germline CDR1 SGDLS, CDR2 YYNGEE. The junction had 3 bases not matched to a gene; V was cut back by 3 bases and J by 2 bases. The CDR3 consists of 15 residues. CDR3 amino acids: CASSASGGYTDTQYF. The DNA of the CDR3 is TGTGCCAGCAGCGCTAGCGGGGGATACACAGATACGCAGTATTTT.

The chain combines TRBV7-2 with TRBJ1-6; possibly TRBD1 for D (6 bases). The CDR3 is 15 residues long. Germline V gene data show CDR1 as SGHTA and CDR2 as FQGNSA. V was shortened by 4 bases and J by 9 bases, with 16 bases between the two germline ends. CDR3 coding DNA: TGTGCCAGCAGCTCAGGAGGGACAAACCTTTCACCCCTCCACTTT. This gives the protein CASSSGGTNLSPLHF.

The chain is built from TRBV6-5 and TRBJ1-6; 9 nucleotides line up with TRBD1. The CDR3 length is 15 residues. The germline CDR1 and CDR2 sequences are MNHEY and SVGAGI. V lost 5 bases to trimming and J lost 5 bases; unmatched junction nucleotides: 4. The DNA for the CDR3 is TGTGCCAGCAGTCGAGACAGGGGGAATAATTCACCCCTCCACTTT. This sequence encodes CASSRDRGNNSPLHF.

The chain couples TRBV4-1 to TRBJ1-2; 8 positions agree with TRBD1. V was clipped by 1 base and J by 7 bases; unmatched bases: 5. This CDR3 contains 14 residues. Germline CDR1 and CDR2: MGHRA and YSYEKL. The CDR3 sequence is CASSQGGRGLGYTF. As DNA, the CDR3 is TGCGCCAGCAGCCAAGGTGGCAGGGGGCTTGGCTACACCTTC.

The chain recombines TRBV5-8 with TRBJ1-4; TRBD1 agrees at 8 bases. The CDR3 covers 15 residues. Looked up from germline, CDR1 is SGHTS and CDR2 is YDEGEE. With 4 bases clipped from V and 5 bases from J, the junction kept 7 bases outside the gene matches. As DNA, the CDR3 is TGTGCCAGCAGCGTCGGGACAGGCTTGAATGAAAAACTGTTTTTT. Translation: CASSVGTGLNEKLFF.

This chain joins TRBV27 and TRBJ2-7; 8 nucleotides line up with TRBD1. V gave up 2 bases and J gave up 1 base; unmatched junction bases: 10. Germline V gene lookup returns CDR1 MNHEY and CDR2 SMNVEV (reference sequence). The CDR3 runs 17 residues. The CDR3 here is CASSLIFRGRSSYEQYF. CDR3 coding DNA: TGTGCCAGCAGTTTAATATTCAGGGGGCGATCGTCCTACGAGCAGTACTTC.

The genes are TRBV6-5 and TRBJ2-7; 8 nucleotides match TRBD2. Germline-derived CDR1 and CDR2 are MNHEY and SVGAGI. Losses at the gene ends were 0 bases for V and 4 bases for J; bases not matched to a gene: 11. The CDR3 contains 17 residues. Here the CDR3 DNA reads TGTGCCAGCAGTTACTCGGCCCCGGGAGCGGGAGTTTACGAGCAGTACTTC. Protein product: CASSYSAPGAGVYEQYF.

The chain uses TRBV20-1 and TRBJ2-1; no reliable D call. The V and J ends lost 3 bases and 2 bases respectively, with 8 bases between them. The CDR3 sequence is 13 residues long. Per the germline V gene, CDR1 is DFQATT and CDR2 is SNEGSKA (reference sequence). The CDR3 bases are TGCAGTGCTAGTAGGAAGACCTACAATGAGCAGTTCTTC. This encodes CSASRKTYNEQFF.

This chain connects TRBV29-1 to TRBJ1-2; D not resolved. The germline gives CDR1 SQVTM, CDR2 ANQGSEA. CDR3 length: 11 amino acids. V was clipped by 2 bases and J by 3 bases, with 4 bases between them. The DNA for the CDR3 is TGCAGCGTTGAAAGGGACTATGGCTACACCTTC. Protein product: CSVERDYGYTF. Supplemented by reference TRBV29-1 and TRBJ1-2, the full variable domain reads SAVISQKPSRDICQRGTSLTIQCQVDSQVTMMFWYRQQPGQSLTLIATANQGSEATYESGFVIDKFPISRPNLTFSTLTVSNMSPEDSSIYLCSVERDYGYTFGSGTRLTVV.